This T cell receptor beta chain appears in the sequencing data of a study of cytomegalovirus exposure and HLA in healthy donors (TCRdb year 2017). Concerning the study at large: An earlier analysis of a few hundred of the donors reported 276 Gb of sequence data and 117 million unique TCR beta sequences obtained from 150 million to 200 million T cells. Approximately 300 gigabases of sequencing data and roughly 90 million unique TCR sequences were included in an early release covering over 600 HLA-typed donors. Of the roughly 400 genotyped donors, over 80% were placed in the genetic ancestry cluster associated with self-reported Caucasian donors. The study aimed to test whether cataloging public T cell receptors could reveal signatures of past pathogen exposure. The T cell repertoires of 550 to 850 subjects were profiled by immunosequencing and related to cytomegalovirus serostatus. A separate validation cohort of roughly 130 different subjects was used in addition to the roughly 640-subject first cohort. High-throughput TCR immunosequencing, statistical association of individual TCRs with disease status, and machine learning were combined to predict cytomegalovirus infection status. To study patterns of TCR occurrence, a later analysis re-analyzed previously published TCR beta repertoires from just over 650 donors and added high-resolution HLA genotyping. The later analysis used no new phenotypic data to find candidate immune exposures, relying instead on TCR beta sequences and their occurrence across donors. An earlier analysis of several hundred of the donors used high-throughput TCR beta sequencing to judge whether each TCR beta V gene segment behaved as functional or pseudogenic. Alongside the repertoire data, information on donor age, sex, ethnicity and CMV serostatus was compiled. Genome-wide SNP genotypes for about three fifths of the 666 donors were used in a later genetic analysis, which treated that subset as a discovery cohort. Every discovery cohort repertoire had been produced on one sequencing platform. HLA typing covered class I and class II loci at four-digit resolution. The number of donors typed differed by locus, with about 629-630 for A, B, C, DRB1 and DQB1, more than 500 for DQA1, 600 to 610 for DPA1, and some 440 for DPB1. Because of strong linkage in the cohort, 5 or 6 DR-DQ haplotypes were treated as single units for association and clustering. On average, 235,054 unique TCR beta nucleotide sequences were sequenced per donor among a few hundred genotyped donors of the cohort, with around 19% of those sequences being non-productive. What the work shows at the level of the full study, not this receptor alone: In a later analysis, HLA-associated TCR beta chains were found to be more clonally expanded and to have lower generation probabilities than equally common non-associated chains. The sequencing pipeline was judged likely to have produced a cluster of highly shared sequence variants as a technical artifact. When HLA alleles, especially DR and DQ, strongly co-occurred, attributing TCR associations to individual alleles was difficult. In a later analysis, TCR association rates were found to vary across HLA loci, with the most associated TCRs seen for DRB1 alleles and the fewest for HLA-C alleles. V-gene and J-gene trimming of TCR beta chains was associated with a missense DCLRE1C variant in a later genetic analysis, and the association was replicated in an independent cohort. Linkage disequilibrium might explain the correlated functional status among segregating V segments, but an unknown experimental factor could not be ruled out. The 87-base-pair reads could not distinguish some IMGT-functional V segments, including TRBV6-2 and TRBV6-3, so those segments were excluded. Cytomegalovirus status was reported to be diagnosed by the classifier with high specificity and sensitivity in both the original and validation cohorts. A total of about 180 TCR beta chains were listed by the study as associated with cytomegalovirus. Immune exposure information for the cohort was limited to CMV serostatus. Broadly in line with IMGT annotations, most TCR beta V segments showed up in productive rearrangements about 87% or about 30% of the time in an earlier analysis of some 590 of the donors. Most CMV-associated TCR beta chains appeared to be HLA-restricted in a later analysis, and the HLA associations seemed to be driven largely by CMV exposure. The authors suggested that the approach could potentially be extended to other disease states and immunological phenotypes. A further reported finding was that TCR beta sequences accurately predicted the HLA-A and HLA-B alleles for most subjects in the first cohort. This cohort had only TCR beta chains sequenced, and the lack of alpha or paired-chain data limited which features could be detected. Compared with the roughly 710-donor mean, donors in an Asian-associated ancestry cluster had fewer N-insertions in productive TCRs, according to a later genetic analysis. Across donors, most TCR sequences were observed very rarely, whereas some public TCRs were present in many individuals. About 17 rarely observed V segments, including chromosome 9 orphons, were excluded from the earlier analysis of a few hundred of the donors because counts were too low. Because HLA typing was missing for some donors at each locus, association tests included only the typed subset. In a later analysis, 16,951 TCR beta sequences were associated with specific HLA alleles at a false discovery rate of 0.05. Roughly uniform sequencing depth across donors was assumed in presence/absence analyses, although this assumption may not hold. According to a later analysis, parvovirus B19, influenza, CMV and Epstein-Barr virus appeared linked to several top co-occurrence clusters. Three of the identified cytomegalovirus-associated TCR beta chains were confirmed in vitro to be specific for cytomegalovirus antigens.

The CDR3 runs 13 amino acids, cysteine and phenylalanine included. Of the read, only the CDR3 DNA is kept; its 39 bases are in frame from base 1. V lost 3 bases and J lost 5 bases; the stretch between them is 8 bases long. CDR1 SNHLY and CDR2 FYNNEI were looked up in the germline V gene. In total, about 650 healthy bone marrow donors made up the cohort. Cohort members were all nominally healthy when sampled, although unrecorded immune exposures were likely present. The donor was CMV seropositive and belonged to the group of a few hundred seropositive cohort members. A peripheral blood sample was collected from each donor, and TCR beta sequencing was performed on peripheral blood mononuclear cells. The Qiagen DNeasy Blood Extraction Kit was used to extract genomic DNA from the blood cell samples. With respect to this clone: Its antigen target is currently unknown. No base-level quality is on record; no much larger clone is a single base apart.

Library method: the immunoSEQ multiplex PCR assay. For the multiplex PCR, a mixture combining 60 forward primers for TCR Vbeta segments and 13 reverse primers for TCR Jbeta segments was used. The CDR3 region of rearranged TCR beta genes was amplified from genomic DNA by a multiplex PCR assay. Amplified TCR beta libraries were sequenced as 87-base-pair reads on the Illumina HiSeq System. For the original study's pipeline: Across the roughly 700 repertoires, a later analysis counted approximately 83 million unique TCR beta chains, about 10 million of which were shared by at least two donors. Raw reads were error-corrected and collapsed into unique sequences by a nearest-neighbor algorithm in which closely related sequences were merged to remove PCR and sequencing errors. V, D and J gene segments were assigned by aligning CDR3 sequences to IMGT reference sequences. Each retained sequence needed at least a six-nucleotide match to both a V gene segment and a J gene segment. Rearrangements were called productive when the CDR3 lacked stop codons and stayed in frame with V and J; all others were non-productive. Following IMGT convention, CDR3 was defined as the stretch from the second conserved V-encoded cysteine up to the conserved J-encoded phenylalanine. The earlier analysis of some 600 of the donors excluded sequences that lacked an unambiguous match to a single V gene segment. An earlier analysis of 587 of the donors called V segments functional above 56.7% productive rearrangements and segregating when the between-donor standard deviation exceeded 5%. A statistical classification framework was developed to diagnose cytomegalovirus status using the catalog of TCR beta chain sequences. In a later analysis, V and J genes were assigned by comparing TCR nucleotide sequences against IMGT/GENE-DB human TR gene sequences. The TCRdist pipeline was used in a later analysis to assign CDR3 sequences and most-parsimonious VDJ recombination scenarios. In a later analysis, every TCR beta chain was defined by the combination of its CDR3 amino acid sequence and its V-gene family, and reads without a unique V-gene family were dropped. In a later analysis, 500 to 650 highly shared, low-generation-probability nucleotide sequences were removed to address suspected cross-contamination and a sequencing artifact. For each public chain, a later analysis derived a clonal expansion index from normalized ranks of inferred template counts within each repertoire. In a later analysis, generation probabilities were computed with a VDJ recombination model fitted to out-of-frame rearrangements, and the resulting probabilities were checked against IGoR. In a later analysis, TCR-TCR, TCR-HLA and TCR-CMV co-occurrence was scored with hypergeometric tests, and a repertoire-size bias correction was applied to TCR pairs. A later analysis estimated false discovery rates by permuting HLA or CMV assignments 20 times. In a later analysis, co-occurring TCRs were grouped with DBSCAN, and TCRdist sequence similarity was added when clustering was performed within HLA-allele-positive subsets. Co-occurrence clustering excluded repertoires with fewer than 30,000 or more than 120,000 public chains, plus five with anomalous nucleotide sharing. In its TCRdb copy, this immuneACCESS table keeps in-frame sequences only and misses some clones. Where compared with another copy, unresolved V genes explain less than half of these, and the others have no known cause. The V and J calls and clone size come from that table; D and trimming were worked out from the DNA. The table for this sample lists about 98,000 clones; over 60% of them were counted only once. The ten largest clones capture 9.6% of the sample.

This clonotype was obtained from a male donor in good health and CMV-seropositive. The sequenced sample was PBMCs. The receptor chain draws on TRBV2 and TRBJ2-1, and possibly TRBD2, on 5 matching bases. Read as DNA, the sequence is TGTGCCAGCAGTGAGACGCGGGACAATGAGCAGTTCTTC. This is translated as CASSETRDNEQFF.